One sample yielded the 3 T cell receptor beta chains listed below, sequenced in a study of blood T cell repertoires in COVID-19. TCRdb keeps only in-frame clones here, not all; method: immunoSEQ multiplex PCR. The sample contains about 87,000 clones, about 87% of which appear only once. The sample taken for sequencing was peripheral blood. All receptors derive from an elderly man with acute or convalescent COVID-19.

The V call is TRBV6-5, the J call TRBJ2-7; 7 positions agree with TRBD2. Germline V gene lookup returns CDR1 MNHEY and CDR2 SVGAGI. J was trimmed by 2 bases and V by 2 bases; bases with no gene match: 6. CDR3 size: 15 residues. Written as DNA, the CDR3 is TGTGCCAGCAGTTACGGGGCAGCGGGAACCTACGAGCAGTACTTC. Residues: CASSYGAAGTYEQYF.

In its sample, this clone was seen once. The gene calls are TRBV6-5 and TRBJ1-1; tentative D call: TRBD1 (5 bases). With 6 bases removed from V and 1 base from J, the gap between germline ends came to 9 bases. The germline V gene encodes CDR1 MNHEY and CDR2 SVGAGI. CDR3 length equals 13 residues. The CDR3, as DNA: TGTGCCAGCAGGAACGGGGGGAACACTGAAGCTTTCTTT. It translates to CASRNGGNTEAFF.

CDR3 DNA: TGCGCCAGCAGCGCAGGGGCTATGAACACTGAAGCTTTCTTT. Encoded protein: CASSAGAMNTEAFF. This sequence joins TRBV5-1 and TRBJ1-1, with a possible D match to TRBD1 (6 bases). Between the trimmed V and J ends, which lost 4 bases and 0 bases, there was a span of 10 bases. The CDR3 runs to 14 residues. CDR1 is SGHRS and CDR2 is YFSETQ in the germline V gene.